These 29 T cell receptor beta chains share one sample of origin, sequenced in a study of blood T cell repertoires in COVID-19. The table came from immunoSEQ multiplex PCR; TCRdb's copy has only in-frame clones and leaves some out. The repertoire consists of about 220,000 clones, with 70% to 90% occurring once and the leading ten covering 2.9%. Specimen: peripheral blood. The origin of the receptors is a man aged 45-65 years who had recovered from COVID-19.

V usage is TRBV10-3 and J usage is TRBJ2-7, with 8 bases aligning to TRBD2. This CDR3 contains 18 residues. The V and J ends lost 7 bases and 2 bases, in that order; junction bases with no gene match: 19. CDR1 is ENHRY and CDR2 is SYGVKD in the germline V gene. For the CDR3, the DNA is TGTGCCATCATTGGTCCCGCCAGGTGGCTAGCGGGTGCCTACGAGCAGTACTTC. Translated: CAIIGPARWLAGAYEQYF.

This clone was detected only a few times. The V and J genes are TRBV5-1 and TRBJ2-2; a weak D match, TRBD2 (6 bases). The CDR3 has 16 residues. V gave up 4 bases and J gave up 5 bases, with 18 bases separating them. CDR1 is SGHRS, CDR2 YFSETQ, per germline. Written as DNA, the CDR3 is TGCGCCAGCAGCGAAGGGGACTTCTATTCTACCGGGGAGCTGTTTTTT. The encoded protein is CASSEGDFYSTGELFF.

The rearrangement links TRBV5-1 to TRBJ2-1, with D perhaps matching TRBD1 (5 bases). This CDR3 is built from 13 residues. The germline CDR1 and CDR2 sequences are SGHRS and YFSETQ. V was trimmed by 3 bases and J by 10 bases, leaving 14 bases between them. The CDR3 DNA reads TGCGCCAGCAGCTCCGGCCAGGGAAAAGAGCAGTTCTTC. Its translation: CASSSGQGKEQFF.

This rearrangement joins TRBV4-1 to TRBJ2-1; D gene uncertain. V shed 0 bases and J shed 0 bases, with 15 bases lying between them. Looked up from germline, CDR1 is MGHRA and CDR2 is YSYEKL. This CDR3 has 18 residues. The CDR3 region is CASSQDAQVFSSYNEQFF. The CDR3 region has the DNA TGCGCCAGCAGCCAAGATGCCCAGGTCTTCAGCTCCTACAATGAGCAGTTCTTC.

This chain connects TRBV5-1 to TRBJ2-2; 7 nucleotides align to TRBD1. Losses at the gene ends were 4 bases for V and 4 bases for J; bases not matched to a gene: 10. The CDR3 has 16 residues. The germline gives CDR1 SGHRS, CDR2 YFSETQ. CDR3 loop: CASSPLTGTGTGELFF. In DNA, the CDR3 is TGCGCCAGCAGCCCATTGACAGGGACCGGCACCGGGGAGCTGTTTTTT.

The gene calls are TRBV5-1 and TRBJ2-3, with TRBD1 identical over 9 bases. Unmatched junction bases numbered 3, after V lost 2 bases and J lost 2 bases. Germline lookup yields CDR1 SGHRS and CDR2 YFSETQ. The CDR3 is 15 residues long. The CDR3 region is CASSLQGANTDTQYF. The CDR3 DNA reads TGCGCCAGCAGCTTACAGGGGGCGAACACAGATACGCAGTATTTT.

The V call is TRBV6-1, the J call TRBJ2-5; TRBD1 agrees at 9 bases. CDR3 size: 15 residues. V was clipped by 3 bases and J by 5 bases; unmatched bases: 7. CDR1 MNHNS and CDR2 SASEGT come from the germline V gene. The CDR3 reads CASSDRTGAGETQYF. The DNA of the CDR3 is TGTGCCAGCAGTGATCGGACAGGGGCTGGGGAGACCCAGTACTTC.

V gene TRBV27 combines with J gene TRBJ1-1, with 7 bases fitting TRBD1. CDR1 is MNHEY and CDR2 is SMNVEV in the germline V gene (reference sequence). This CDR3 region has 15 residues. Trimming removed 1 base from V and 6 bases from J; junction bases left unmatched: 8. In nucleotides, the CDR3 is TGTGCCAGCAGTTTATTAAAGGGGGCGCGCGCTGAAGCTTTCTTT. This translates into CASSLLKGARAEAFF.

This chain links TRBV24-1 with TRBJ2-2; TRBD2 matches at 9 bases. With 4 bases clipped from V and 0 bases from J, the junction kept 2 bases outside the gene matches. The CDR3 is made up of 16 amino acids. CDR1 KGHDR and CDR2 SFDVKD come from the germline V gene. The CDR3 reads CATSESSGANTGELFF. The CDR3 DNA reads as TGTGCCACCAGTGAATCTAGCGGGGCGAACACCGGGGAGCTGTTTTTT.

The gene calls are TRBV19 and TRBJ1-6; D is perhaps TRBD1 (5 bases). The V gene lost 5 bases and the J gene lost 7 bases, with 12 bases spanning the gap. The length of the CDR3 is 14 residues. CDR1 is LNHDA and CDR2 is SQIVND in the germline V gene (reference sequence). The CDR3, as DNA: TGTGCCAGTAGTTGGGGGGGATTGAATTCACCCCTCCACTTT. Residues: CASSWGGLNSPLHF.

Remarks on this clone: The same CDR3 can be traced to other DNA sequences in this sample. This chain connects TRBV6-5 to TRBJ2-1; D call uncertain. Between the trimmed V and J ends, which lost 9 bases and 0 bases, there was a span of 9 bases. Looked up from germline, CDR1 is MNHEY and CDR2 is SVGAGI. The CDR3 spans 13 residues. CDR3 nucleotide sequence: TGTGCCAGTAGCCGGCGCTCCTACAATGAGCAGTTCTTC. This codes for CASSRRSYNEQFF.

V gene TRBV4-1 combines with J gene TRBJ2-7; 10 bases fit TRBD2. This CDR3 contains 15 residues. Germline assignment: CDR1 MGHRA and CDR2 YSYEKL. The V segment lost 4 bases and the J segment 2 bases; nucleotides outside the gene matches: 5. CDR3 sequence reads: CASSRTSGTTYEQYF. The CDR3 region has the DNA TGCGCCAGCAGCCGTACTAGCGGGACTACCTACGAGCAGTACTTC.

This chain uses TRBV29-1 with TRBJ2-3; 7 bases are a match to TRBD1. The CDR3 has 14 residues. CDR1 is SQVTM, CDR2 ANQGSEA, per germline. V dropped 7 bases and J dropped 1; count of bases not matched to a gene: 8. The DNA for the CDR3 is TGCAGCGGCAAGACAGGGTCCGGCACAGATACGCAGTATTTT. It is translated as CSGKTGSGTDTQYF.

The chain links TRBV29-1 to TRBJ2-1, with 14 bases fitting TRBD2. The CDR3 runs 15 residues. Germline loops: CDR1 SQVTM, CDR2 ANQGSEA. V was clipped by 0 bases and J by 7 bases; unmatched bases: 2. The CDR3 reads CSVEEGTSGRNEQFF. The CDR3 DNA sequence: TGCAGCGTTGAAGAGGGGACTAGCGGGAGAAATGAGCAGTTCTTC.

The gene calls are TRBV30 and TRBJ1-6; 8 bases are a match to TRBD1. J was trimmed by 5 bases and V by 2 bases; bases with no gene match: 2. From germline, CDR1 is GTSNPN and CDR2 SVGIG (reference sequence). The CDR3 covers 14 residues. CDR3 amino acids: CAWSQGANNSPLHF. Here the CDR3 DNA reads TGTGCCTGGAGTCAGGGGGCAAATAATTCACCCCTCCACTTT.

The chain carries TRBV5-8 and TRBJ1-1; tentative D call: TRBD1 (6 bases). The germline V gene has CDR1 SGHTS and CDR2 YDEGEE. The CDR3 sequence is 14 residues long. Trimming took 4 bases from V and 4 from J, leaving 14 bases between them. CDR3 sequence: CASSHRQVFTEAFF. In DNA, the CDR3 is TGTGCCAGCAGCCACCGACAGGTTTTCACTGAAGCTTTCTTT.

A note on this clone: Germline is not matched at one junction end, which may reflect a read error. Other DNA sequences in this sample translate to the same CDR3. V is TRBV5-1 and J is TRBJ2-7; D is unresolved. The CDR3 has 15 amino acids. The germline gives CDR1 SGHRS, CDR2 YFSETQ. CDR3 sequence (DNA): TGTGCCAGCAGCCTCCTAACTTTCACTCCCTACGAGCAGTACTTC. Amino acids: CASSLLTFTPYEQYF.

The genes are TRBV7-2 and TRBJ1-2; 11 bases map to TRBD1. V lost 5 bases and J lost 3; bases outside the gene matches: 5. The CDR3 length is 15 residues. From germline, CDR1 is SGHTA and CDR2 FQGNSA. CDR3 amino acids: CASSPRTGGDYGYTF. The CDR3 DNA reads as TGTGCCAGCAGCCCCCGGACAGGGGGCGACTATGGCTACACCTTC.

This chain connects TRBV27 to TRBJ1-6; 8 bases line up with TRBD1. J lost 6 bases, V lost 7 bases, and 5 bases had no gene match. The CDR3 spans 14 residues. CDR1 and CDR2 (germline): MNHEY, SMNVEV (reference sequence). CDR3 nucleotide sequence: TGTGCCAGCAAACCGGGACAGGTTAATTCACCCCTCCACTTT. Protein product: CASKPGQVNSPLHF.

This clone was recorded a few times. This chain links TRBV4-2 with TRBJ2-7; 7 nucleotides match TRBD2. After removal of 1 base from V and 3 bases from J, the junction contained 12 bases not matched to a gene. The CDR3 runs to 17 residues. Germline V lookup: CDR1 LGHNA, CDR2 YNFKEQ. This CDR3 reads CASSQGMSGTSYYEQYF. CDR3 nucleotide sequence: TGTGCCAGCAGCCAAGGTATGAGCGGGACCTCATACTACGAGCAGTACTTC.

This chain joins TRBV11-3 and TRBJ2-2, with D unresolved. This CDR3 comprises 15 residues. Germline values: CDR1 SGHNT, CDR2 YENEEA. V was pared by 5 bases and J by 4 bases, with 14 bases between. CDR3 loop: CASSPVGHPTGELFF. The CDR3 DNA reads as TGTGCCAGCAGCCCCGTTGGGCACCCCACCGGGGAGCTGTTTTTT.

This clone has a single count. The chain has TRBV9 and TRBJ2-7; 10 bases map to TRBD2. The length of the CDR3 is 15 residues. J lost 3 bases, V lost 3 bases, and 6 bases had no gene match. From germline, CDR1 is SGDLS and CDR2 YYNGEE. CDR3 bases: TGTGCCAGCAGCGAGACTCTAGCGGGAGACTACGAGCAGTACTTC. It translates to CASSETLAGDYEQYF.

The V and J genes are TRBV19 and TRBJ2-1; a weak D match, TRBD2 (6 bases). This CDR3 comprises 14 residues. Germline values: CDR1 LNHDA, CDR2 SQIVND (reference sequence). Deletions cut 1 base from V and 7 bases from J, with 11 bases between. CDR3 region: CASSIGLAPNEQFF. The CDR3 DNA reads TGTGCCAGTAGTATAGGGCTAGCGCCGAATGAGCAGTTCTTC.

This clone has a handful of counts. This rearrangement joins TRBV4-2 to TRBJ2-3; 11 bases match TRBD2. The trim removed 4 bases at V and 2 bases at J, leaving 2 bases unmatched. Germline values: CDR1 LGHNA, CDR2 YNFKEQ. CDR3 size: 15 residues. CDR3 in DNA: TGTGCCAGCAGCCCGACTAGCGGGAACACAGATACGCAGTATTTT. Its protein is CASSPTSGNTDTQYF.

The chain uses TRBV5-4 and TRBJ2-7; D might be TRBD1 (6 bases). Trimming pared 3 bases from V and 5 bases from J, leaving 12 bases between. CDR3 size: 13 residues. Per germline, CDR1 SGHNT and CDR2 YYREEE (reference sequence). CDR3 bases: TGTGCCAGCAGCTCCACAGGGTACCACGAGCAGTACTTC. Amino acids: CASSSTGYHEQYF.

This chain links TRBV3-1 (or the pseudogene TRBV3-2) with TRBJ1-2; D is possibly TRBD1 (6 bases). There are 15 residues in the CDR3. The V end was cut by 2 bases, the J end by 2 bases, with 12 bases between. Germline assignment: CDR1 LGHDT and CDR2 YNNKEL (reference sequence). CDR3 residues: CASSQWGTQNYGYTF. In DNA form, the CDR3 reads TGTGCCAGCAGCCAATGGGGGACACAGAACTATGGCTACACCTTC.

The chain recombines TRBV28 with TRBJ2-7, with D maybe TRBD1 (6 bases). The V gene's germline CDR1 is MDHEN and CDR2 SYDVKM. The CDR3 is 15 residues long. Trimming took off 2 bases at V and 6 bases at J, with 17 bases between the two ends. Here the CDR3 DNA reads TGTGCCAGCAGTTTACCCTACAGGGAATCGGGCGAGCAGTACTTC. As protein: CASSLPYRESGEQYF.

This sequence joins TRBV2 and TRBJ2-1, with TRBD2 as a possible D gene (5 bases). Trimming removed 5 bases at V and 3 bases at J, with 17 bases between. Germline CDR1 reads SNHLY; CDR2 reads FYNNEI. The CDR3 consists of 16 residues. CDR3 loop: CASSPARTGNYNEQFF. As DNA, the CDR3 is TGTGCCAGCAGTCCCGCACGGACGGGGAACTACAATGAGCAGTTCTTC.

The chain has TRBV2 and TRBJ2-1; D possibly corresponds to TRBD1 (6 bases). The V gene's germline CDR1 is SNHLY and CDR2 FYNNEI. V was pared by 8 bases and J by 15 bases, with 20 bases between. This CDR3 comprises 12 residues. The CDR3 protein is CASGIQGLRLFF. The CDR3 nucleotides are TGTGCCAGCGGTATACAGGGTCTGAGGCTGTTCTTC. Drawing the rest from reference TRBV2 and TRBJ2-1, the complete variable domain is EPEVTQTPSHQVTQMGQEVILRCVPISNHLYFYWYRQILGQKVEFLVSFYNNEISEKSEIFDDQFSVERPDGSNFTLKIRSTKLEDSAMYFCASGIQGLRLFFGPGTRLTVL.